The TCR beta chain under discussion was sequenced for a study of T cell repertoires in ileal Crohn's disease. Study information: All patients had surgery for stricturing (around 60%) or penetrating (around 40%) disease. Biopsies of the neoterminal ileum at postoperative colonoscopy form M6 samples. Study outcomes and limitations: Compared with non-smokers, active smokers at surgery showed more clonal expansions. Every patient over 26.8% clonality showed endoscopic recurrence.

The method was immunoSEQ multiplex PCR; TCRdb's version includes in-frame clones alone and lacks a portion of them. The sample lists tens of thousands of clones, about 88% occurring once. As for time point: neoterminal ileum biopsy at postoperative endoscopy, about 6 months after surgery. Germline V gives CDR1 PRHDT, CDR2 FYEKMQ (reference sequence). This CDR3 region has 16 residues. V trimming: 7 bases; J trimming: 6 bases; junction bases outside the gene matches: 12. Comments on this clone: Its antigen is unidentified.

The V call is TRBV13, the J call TRBJ2-2; 9 nucleotides align to TRBD1. The clonotype comes from an adult with Crohn's disease. Sequencing used ileal tissue. This chain's CDR3 is CASTKAPGQGAGELFF. CDR3 DNA: TGTGCCAGCACCAAGGCCCCGGGACAGGGTGCCGGGGAGCTGTTTTTT.